Listed below are T cell receptor beta chains from one sample, sequenced in a study of identical twins. TCRdb used MiXCR to reprocess the 5' RACE reads, holding one entry per CDR3 protein. The table lists under 300,000 distinct CDR3 sequences, roughly an eighth of them singletons, with around 4% in the top ten. These data also featured in a second study, about yellow fever vaccine responses in identical twins.

What was sequenced was memory (CD45RO+) T cells sorted from blood. These receptors originate from a woman between 18 and 30 years old in good health. Both conserved end residues are part of each CDR3.

cdr3_aa: CASSSGLPGSYNEQFF
v_call: TRBV5-4

cdr3_aa: CATSEPGVGMNTEAFF
v_call: TRBV24-1

cdr3_aa: CASSLLVAALGALGNQPQHF
v_call: TRBV11-1

cdr3_aa: CASSQGLRVGRGIYEQYF
v_call: TRBV3-1

cdr3_aa: CASSLQRGSTDTQYF
v_call: TRBV7-2

cdr3_aa: CASRTGGEKNEKLFF
v_call: TRBV12-3/TRBV12-4

cdr3_aa: CASSLWGDQPQHF
v_call: TRBV5-5

cdr3_aa: CASSEQGWETQYF
v_call: TRBV19

cdr3_aa: CASSLSGTGNHNEQFF
v_call: TRBV18

cdr3_aa: CASSLVAGLPPIRDEQYF
v_call: TRBV11-2

cdr3_aa: CASSILQGAYEQYF
v_call: TRBV5-1

cdr3_aa: CSARDDSGGSQPQHF
v_call: TRBV20-1

cdr3_aa: CASSFGSSEQYF
v_call: TRBV28

cdr3_aa: CAISAGKTDTQYF
v_call: TRBV10-3

cdr3_aa: CSAMQGFTNQPQHF
v_call: TRBV20-1

cdr3_aa: CASSFRAEQFF
v_call: TRBV12-3/TRBV12-4

cdr3_aa: CASSQDSAGPGAYEQYF
v_call: TRBV4-3

cdr3_aa: CASSAGRNTEAFF
v_call: TRBV9

cdr3_aa: CATRQGGLNTGELFF
v_call: TRBV6-1

cdr3_aa: CASNYQGSEQYF
v_call: TRBV6-2/TRBV6-3

cdr3_aa: CASKQASSYEQYF
v_call: TRBV6-1

cdr3_aa: CASSHPGTPDNEQFF
v_call: TRBV4-1

cdr3_aa: CASSSNSGANVLTF
v_call: TRBV7-2

cdr3_aa: CSARDSRSSGEALTGELFF
v_call: TRBV20-1

cdr3_aa: CASSQFVGGETQYF
v_call: TRBV7-3

cdr3_aa: CASRKGTGGRETQYF
v_call: TRBV27